This T cell receptor beta chain was found in a study of identical twins' blood T cells (dated by TCRdb to 2013 to 2014). For the study in its entirety: The roughly 12 libraries, six for the alpha chain and six for the beta chain, together yielded around 48 million Illumina reads. The study compared TCR alpha and beta chain repertoires of three pairs of monozygous twins using next-generation sequencing to assess genetic influence on repertoire formation. Here is what the overall study found, with its caveats: Validation by independent studies was stated to be required for the proposed role of the TCRalpha J segment in MHC recognition during thymic selection. How many CDR3 clonotypes two donors shared depended mainly on the product of their cloneset sizes, and the twins did not clearly stray from this trend. Looking at the most abundant TCRbeta clonotypes, every donor had more CDR3 sequences in common with her twin than with unrelated donors. Twin pairs were reported to be markedly more alike in V gene usage than unrelated donors were, even when looking at non-selected out-of-frame TCRbeta clonotypes. Because the twins were raised together, environmental influences could not be ruled out as an explanation for the similarity between twins.

Trimming costs V 6 bases and J 5 bases, and their ends lie 9 bases apart. From the cysteine through the phenylalanine, the CDR3 covers 11 amino acids. Here the CDR3 DNA is all that survives: 33 bases in frame from base 1. Via the germline V gene (reference sequence), CDR1 is DFQATT and CDR2 SNEGSKA. This clonotype was recorded many times. What antigen it recognizes has not been identified. No base quality information exists; no much larger clone differs at one position. Receptor libraries were prepared by 5' RACE. The sequencer was an Illumina Genome Analyzer IIx. RNA-based TCR cDNA libraries were prepared by a previously described protocol with several modifications. Sample-specific barcodes were introduced on both ends of each TCR cDNA library during cDNA synthesis and amplification to prevent cross-contamination. The original methods were these. Each individual had between about 100,000 and nearly 550,000 identified clonotypes, and each library contained roughly 2 to 3.6 million CDR3-containing reads. After reads with improper barcode index combinations were thrown out, a cloneset for each library was built using the MiTCR software. MiTCR filtered or rescued low-quality reads and corrected PCR and sequencing errors when assembling CDR3 clonotypes. Artificial out-of-frame clonotypes were removed by being mapped to in-frame sequences, with one indel in the CDR3 allowed. V and J gene usage similarity between donors was measured as Jensen-Shannon divergence divided by mean entropy. TCRdb reran the public reads through fastp at Q25 and MiXCR, keeping productive beta chains. Rows are combined by CDR3 protein, so each entry shows the most common genes and DNA. TCRdb, not the authors, supplied the V and J calls. The sample has around 380,000 distinct CDR3 sequences on record, under 30% of them singletons. The ten largest clones take up more than 5.5% of the sample.

Donors were six healthy women forming three monozygous twin pairs. Each of the three twin pairs had been raised together, and the twins in each pair were thought likely to have encountered the same infectious agents and vaccines. TCR cDNA libraries were prepared from RNA that was isolated from peripheral blood mononuclear cells. The sequence derives from a woman between 18 and 50 years old in good health. The chain was built from TRBV20-1 and TRBJ2-3; TRBD1 is perhaps the D gene, given 5 matching bases. The sample was PBMCs. The CDR3 corresponds to CSANRGDTQYF. The nucleotides are TGCAGTGCCAATAGGGGAGATACGCAGTATTTT.